This is a list of T cell receptor beta chains from one sample in a study of identical twins. MiXCR, run by TCRdb on the 5' RACE reads, gives a single entry per CDR3 protein. Of 100,000 to 110,000 distinct CDR3 sequences listed, 4.5% to 6.5% were seen once; the top ten hold 9.5% to 15%. Sequences were obtained from memory T cells sorted from blood. The receptor set was obtained from a woman between 45 and 65 years old in good health. Both conserved end residues are part of each CDR3. D genes are given only for firm matches. Size values are once, few and many counts, or a class for expanded clones, and some rows have none.

J: TRBJ1-2
V: TRBV3-1
size: many
D: NA
DNA: TGTGCCAGCAGCCAAGGGACTTACTATGGCTACACCTTC
CDR3: CASSQGTYYGYTF

J: TRBJ2-1
V: TRBV11-3
size: few
D: TRBD2
DNA: TGTGCCAGCAGCCCAAGCGGGAGTCCACCACGGGGGCAGTTCTTC
CDR3: CASSPSGSPPRGQFF

J: TRBJ1-5
V: TRBV20-1
size: many
D: TRBD1
DNA: TGCAGTGCTAGATTGACAGGGGGCATTCAGCCCCAGCATTTT
CDR3: CSARLTGGIQPQHF

J: TRBJ2-7
V: TRBV20-1
size: NA
D: NA
DNA: TGCAGTGCTAGTCCTCGGCAGGGGAACTCCTACGAGCAGTACTTC
CDR3: CSASPRQGNSYEQYF

J: TRBJ2-5
V: TRBV3-1
size: many
D: TRBD2
DNA: TGTGCCAGCAGCCAAACTAGCGGGAGGGAGGGAACCCAGTACTTC
CDR3: CASSQTSGREGTQYF

J: TRBJ1-6
V: TRBV6-6
size: many
D: TRBD1
DNA: TGTGCCAGCAGTCAACAGGGGGCTTTAAATTCACCCCTCCACTTT
CDR3: CASSQQGALNSPLHF

J: TRBJ1-2
V: TRBV7-9
size: many
D: TRBD1
DNA: TGTGCCAGCAGCTTAGTTACAGGGGACGTCCGGGGCTACACCTTC
CDR3: CASSLVTGDVRGYTF

J: TRBJ1-1
V: TRBV12-3/TRBV12-4
size: many
D: NA
DNA: TGTGCCAGCAGTTTCGGGGGGTGGGGTACTGAAGCTTTCTTT
CDR3: CASSFGGWGTEAFF

J: TRBJ1-5
V: TRBV7-2
size: many
D: NA
DNA: TGTGCCAGCAGCCCAAACACAGCCGGGCCCCAGCATTTT
CDR3: CASSPNTAGPQHF

J: TRBJ2-3
V: TRBV20-1
size: many
D: NA
DNA: TGCAGTGCTAGAGAGCATGACACAGATACGCAGTATTTT
CDR3: CSAREHDTDTQYF

J: TRBJ2-1
V: TRBV9
size: few
D: TRBD2
DNA: TGTGCCAGCAGCCCCACGTCAAGCGGGAGGTTCAATGAGCAGTTCTTC
CDR3: CASSPTSSGRFNEQFF

J: TRBJ1-2
V: TRBV5-5
size: many
D: NA
DNA: TGTGCCAGCAGCTTAGCAGGCATAATGCAGGGCTACACCTTC
CDR3: CASSLAGIMQGYTF

J: TRBJ2-5
V: TRBV11-2
size: many
D: TRBD1
DNA: TGTGCCAGCAGCTTAGATCTGGGCAGGGGGGAGACCCAGTACTTC
CDR3: CASSLDLGRGETQYF

J: TRBJ2-1
V: TRBV20-1
size: many
D: NA
DNA: TGCAGTGCTAGGTTGTACAGGGTTCGCAATGAGCAGTTCTTC
CDR3: CSARLYRVRNEQFF

J: TRBJ2-2
V: TRBV29-1
size: few
D: NA
DNA: TGCAGCGGGGGAGAGCCAGGCGACACCGGGGAGCTGTTTTTT
CDR3: CSGGEPGDTGELFF

J: TRBJ1-1
V: TRBV5-1
size: many
D: TRBD1
DNA: TGCGCCAGCAGCTTAAGACAGGGGAACACTGAAGCTTTCTTT
CDR3: CASSLRQGNTEAFF

J: TRBJ2-1
V: TRBV24-1
size: NA
D: NA
DNA: TGTGCCACTACTGACTCGGGCCCAGGGCGTGAGCAGTTCTTC
CDR3: CATTDSGPGREQFF

J: TRBJ2-5
V: TRBV18
size: few
D: NA
DNA: TGTGCCAGCTCACCCGAACTGGGACATTCGTACTTC
CDR3: CASSPELGHSYF

J: TRBJ1-2
V: TRBV2
size: many
D: NA
DNA: TGTGCCAGCAGCGCCTCACTCGGTACCTATGGCTACACCTTC
CDR3: CASSASLGTYGYTF

J: TRBJ1-1
V: TRBV20-1
size: many
D: TRBD1
DNA: TGCAGTGCTAGAGATCATAACAGGGGGTATACTGAAGCTTTCTTT
CDR3: CSARDHNRGYTEAFF

J: TRBJ2-3
V: TRBV27
size: NA
D: NA
DNA: TGTGCCAGTCTCGGCGACTACACAGATACGCAGTATTTT
CDR3: CASLGDYTDTQYF

J: TRBJ2-5
V: TRBV20-1
size: many
D: NA
DNA: TGCAGTGCCCCGAGACGGGGGCGGGAAGAGACCCAGTACTTC
CDR3: CSAPRRGREETQYF

J: TRBJ2-6
V: TRBV15
size: NA
D: NA
DNA: TGTGCCACCAGCAGAGACCAGGGGTCTAGCGCAACTGGGGCCAACGTCCTGACTTTC
CDR3: CATSRDQGSSATGANVLTF

J: TRBJ1-4
V: TRBV7-9
size: few
D: NA
DNA: TGTGCCAGCAGCAACACAGGGTTGAGGGAAAAACTGTTTTTT
CDR3: CASSNTGLREKLFF

J: TRBJ1-4
V: TRBV5-1
size: many
D: TRBD1
DNA: TGCGCCAGCAGCATGGACAGGGTTCGTGAAAAACTGTTTTTT
CDR3: CASSMDRVREKLFF

J: TRBJ2-1
V: TRBV6-5
size: few
D: NA
DNA: TGTGCCAGCAGCCAGTTCTTGACGCCGGGAACCTACAATGAGCAGTTCTTC
CDR3: CASSQFLTPGTYNEQFF

J: TRBJ2-3
V: TRBV29-1
size: NA
D: NA
DNA: TGCAGCGTTGAATGGGGAGCCGCAGATACGCAGTATTTT
CDR3: CSVEWGAADTQYF

J: TRBJ2-1
V: TRBV20-1
size: NA
D: NA
DNA: TGCAGTGCTAGAGATCTAGTTACTTACAATGAGCAGTTCTTC
CDR3: CSARDLVTYNEQFF

J: TRBJ2-3
V: TRBV5-1
size: many
D: NA
DNA: TGCGCCAGCAGCTTGGCCTTGAGCCCTAGCACAGATACGCAGTATTTT
CDR3: CASSLALSPSTDTQYF

J: TRBJ1-6
V: TRBV6-6
size: NA
D: TRBD1
DNA: TGTGCCAGCACCCCTGACAGGGATAATTCACCCCTCCACTTT
CDR3: CASTPDRDNSPLHF

J: TRBJ2-7
V: TRBV15
size: many
D: NA
DNA: TGTGCCACCAGCAGATACGGAACTTACTCCTACGAGCAGTACTTC
CDR3: CATSRYGTYSYEQYF

J: TRBJ1-2
V: TRBV4-2
size: many
D: TRBD1
DNA: TGTGCCAGCAGCCAGACGGCAGGGGGAAGCTATGGCTACACCTTC
CDR3: CASSQTAGGSYGYTF

J: TRBJ2-5
V: TRBV24-1
size: many
D: NA
DNA: TGTGCCGCACCAGGGGTACAAGAGACCCAGTACTTC
CDR3: CAAPGVQETQYF

J: TRBJ2-2
V: TRBV11-2
size: many
D: NA
DNA: TGTGCCAGCAGCTTAGAGGGGGCAAGCGGGGAGCTGTTTTTT
CDR3: CASSLEGASGELFF

J: TRBJ2-4
V: TRBV6-2/TRBV6-3
size: many
D: NA
DNA: TGTGCCAGCAGTCCCCCGGGGGTAGCCAAAAACATTCAGTACTTC
CDR3: CASSPPGVAKNIQYF

J: TRBJ1-2
V: TRBV27
size: many
D: NA
DNA: TGTGCCAGCAGCCTCGCAGGCTCAACTGGCTACACCTTC
CDR3: CASSLAGSTGYTF

J: TRBJ2-1
V: TRBV6-1
size: NA
D: TRBD2
DNA: TGTGCCAGCAGTGCCCAGCCTCCCCTAGCGGACCGTTTCTTC
CDR3: CASSAQPPLADRFF

J: TRBJ2-6
V: TRBV12-3/TRBV12-4
size: many
D: NA
DNA: TGTGCCAGCACCTCCGGAGTTGGGGCCAACGTCCTGACTTTC
CDR3: CASTSGVGANVLTF

J: TRBJ2-3
V: TRBV12-3/TRBV12-4
size: many
D: NA
DNA: TGTGCCAGCAGGGCCGCGGCGGGGACACAGTATTTT
CDR3: CASRAAAGTQYF

J: TRBJ2-1
V: TRBV5-1
size: NA
D: TRBD1
DNA: TGCGCCAGCAGCTTGCAGGGGGTTAACAATGAGCAGTTCTTC
CDR3: CASSLQGVNNEQFF

J: TRBJ2-7
V: TRBV7-9
size: many
D: NA
DNA: TGTGCCAGCAGCTTAAATACTCCGGCGTACGAGCAGTACTTC
CDR3: CASSLNTPAYEQYF

J: TRBJ1-4
V: TRBV25-1
size: many
D: NA
DNA: TGTGCCAGCAGTCCAGCAAGGGGGGGAACTAATGAAAAACTGTTTTTT
CDR3: CASSPARGGTNEKLFF

J: TRBJ1-1
V: TRBV5-1
size: few
D: NA
DNA: TGCGCCAGCAGCTTGGCCGCACGGTCGGCCAGGGGTAACACTGAAGCTTTCTTT
CDR3: CASSLAARSARGNTEAFF